Following are 3 T cell receptor beta chains from one sample sequenced in a study of shared clonotypes between healthy human individuals. Terminally differentiated effector memory CD45RA+ cells were excluded by CCR7 positive selection of CD45RO-negative cells. TCRdb keeps only in-frame clones here, not all; method: immunoSEQ multiplex PCR. The table includes about 800,000 clones, about 97% detected once. Sequencing input: naive CD8+ T cells sorted from blood. Receptors were obtained from a man aged 25-40 years in good health.

This chain uses TRBV6-5 with TRBJ2-5, with TRBD2 matching 7 bases. The CDR3 is 13 amino acids. After removal of 8 bases from V and 3 bases from J, the junction contained 6 bases not matched to a gene. CDR1 is MNHEY and CDR2 is SVGAGI in the germline V gene. CDR3 sequence: CASGRLAEETQYF. CDR3 sequence (DNA): TGTGCCAGCGGTCGGCTAGCGGAAGAGACCCAGTACTTC.

The chain uses TRBV2 and TRBJ2-1; possibly TRBD1 or TRBD2 for D (8 bases each). V shed 3 bases and J shed 1 base, with 19 bases lying between them. Germline CDR1 reads SNHLY; CDR2 reads FYNNEI. This CDR3 spans 18 amino acids. The CDR3, as DNA: TGTGCCAGCAGTGACAGGGGGCCACTAGCGGCGTCCTACAATGAGCAGTTCTTC. Encoded protein: CASSDRGPLAASYNEQFF. The entire variable domain, with the rest obtained from reference TRBV2 and TRBJ2-1, is as follows: EPEVTQTPSHQVTQMGQEVILRCVPISNHLYFYWYRQILGQKVEFLVSFYNNEISEKSEIFDDQFSVERPDGSNFTLKIRSTKLEDSAMYFCASSDRGPLAASYNEQFFGPGTRLTVL.

CDR3 loop: CASSAGLKGIRELFF. The CDR3 DNA follows: TGTGCCAGCAGCGCGGGACTAAAGGGTATCAGGGAGCTGTTTTTT. This sequence joins TRBV27 and TRBJ2-2, with 7 positions matching TRBD2. Germline CDR1 is MNHEY and CDR2 is SMNVEV (reference sequence). This CDR3 spans 15 amino acids. The junction had 13 bases not matched to a gene; V was cut back by 6 bases and J by 9 bases.